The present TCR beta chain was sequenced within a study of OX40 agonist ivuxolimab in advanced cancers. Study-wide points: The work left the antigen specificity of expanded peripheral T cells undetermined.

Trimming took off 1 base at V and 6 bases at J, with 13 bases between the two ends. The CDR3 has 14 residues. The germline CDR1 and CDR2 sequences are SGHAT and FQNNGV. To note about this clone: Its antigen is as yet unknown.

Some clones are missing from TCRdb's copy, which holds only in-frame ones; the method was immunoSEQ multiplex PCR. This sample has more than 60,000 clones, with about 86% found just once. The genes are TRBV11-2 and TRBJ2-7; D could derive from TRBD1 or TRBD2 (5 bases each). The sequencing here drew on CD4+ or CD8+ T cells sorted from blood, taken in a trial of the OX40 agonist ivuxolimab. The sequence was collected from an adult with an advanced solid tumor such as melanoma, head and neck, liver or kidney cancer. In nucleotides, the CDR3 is TGTGCCAGCAGCTTAGCCTCGGGGCTGAGCGAGCAGTACTTC. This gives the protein CASSLASGLSEQYF.